The present TCR beta chain was sequenced within a study of vaccination and CD4 T cells after COVID-19. Germline V gene sequence: CDR1 MDHEN, CDR2 SYDVKM. Trimming shortened V by 6 bases and J by 3 bases, and 11 bases separated the two germline ends. The CDR3 consists of 13 residues. An Oncomine TCR Beta short-read assay was used to sequence the DNA from cultured CD4+ T cells. TCRdb processed the PCR reads anew with MiXCR; each CDR3 protein has one entry. Of fewer than 15,000 distinct CDR3 sequences listed, under 55% were seen once; the top ten hold under 8.5%. The treatment was: approximately nine-day PBMC culture with coronavirus spike peptide pools or control peptides (ViraFEST assay). The culture of 1.5 million to 2 million PBMCs per well included 8.5 to 10 IU/ml IL-2 and around 11 ug/ml peptide pools. Concerning this clonotype: Its antigen is unidentified.

The TCR originated in a human donor who had recovered from COVID-19. The chain links TRBV28 to TRBJ2-5; tentative D call: TRBD1 (6 bases). Sequencing was performed on CD4+ T cells from blood, cultured in vitro, taken after SARS-CoV-2 vaccination. The CDR3 DNA reads TGTGCCAGCAGGAAAGGGGGAAAAGAGACCCAGTACTTC. Translating it yields CASRKGGKETQYF.